This record looks at one T cell receptor beta chain sequence and its context. Its cognate antigen is unknown. The sample belongs to a study of metastatic and nonmetastatic thyroid tumors. How the authors handled the data: Construction of a distant-metastasis classifier for papillary thyroid cancer relied on CDR3 differences across clinicopathological groups. TCRdb re-called the PCR reads via MiXCR. What appears here as the V and J calls and clone size reflects TCRdb's work, not the paper's. Here the sample spans 15,000 or so clones, 25% to 30% being singletons. Treatment of any kind had been given to no patient before thyroid surgery. Overall study findings and caveats: Relative to benign nodules, malignant thyroid tumors were reportedly characterized by significantly elevated TCR beta diversity in blood and tumor.

Germline values: CDR1 LNHDA, CDR2 SQIVND (reference sequence). V was clipped by 3 bases and J by 3 bases; unmatched bases: 5. The CDR3 length is 16 residues. This clonotype originated in a female donor with papillary thyroid cancer or a benign thyroid nodule (not recorded which). Some clones in this sample may be carry-over from other donors' samples. V gene TRBV19 combines with J gene TRBJ2-7; 13 bases are shared with TRBD2. Sequenced sample: adjacent normal tissue. CDR3 in amino acids: CASSISGLAGLYEQYF. The CDR3 nucleotides read TGTGCCAGTAGTATCTCGGGACTAGCGGGACTCTACGAGCAGTACTTC.